This TCR beta chain is from a study of T-cell reconstitution after alpha-beta-depleted transplantation in children. Construction of the TCRbeta library involved unique molecular identifiers. Using its own MiXCR run on the PCR reads, TCRdb lists one record per CDR3 protein. Among 250,000 to 350,000 distinct CDR3 sequences listed, more than 8% were seen once. The germline V gene encodes CDR1 SGHTA and CDR2 FQGNSA. CDR3 length equals 14 residues. In regard to this clonotype: The junction differs from germline at one of its ends, possibly a read error.

This TCR came from a human donor who donated a stem cell graft to a child with SCID. The starting material was PBMCs from the stem cell graft donor, obtained from the stem cell graft. The chain carries TRBV7-2 and TRBJ2-2; D is unclear. The CDR3 DNA reads as TGTGGCAGCAGCTTCTTCGAGCCTACCGGGGAGCTGTTTTTT. Protein product: CGSSFFEPTGELFF.